A single sample gave rise to the 20 T cell receptor beta chains below, sequenced in a study of cytomegalovirus exposure and HLA in healthy donors. The study ran its PCR with 60 Vbeta and 13 Jbeta primers. Produced via immunoSEQ multiplex PCR; TCRdb's table is partial and in-frame only. This table holds approximately 130,000 clones, roughly 80% found once. Sequencing used PBMCs. The source of these receptors is a woman in her forties or fifties in good health and CMV-seropositive.

The chain has TRBV4-2 and TRBJ1-1, with TRBD1 as a possible D gene (6 bases). Trimming pared 1 base from V and 10 bases from J, leaving 16 bases between. The CDR3 consists of 14 residues. Germline CDR1 and CDR2: LGHNA and YNFKEQ. CDR3 loop: CASSQGTAGRGAFF. The CDR3, as DNA: TGTGCCAGCAGCCAAGGTACGGCGGGCAGGGGAGCTTTCTTT.

This clone was seen more than once but under ten times. The chain joins TRBV28 to TRBJ2-3; no reliable D call. V was cut by 5 bases and J by 5 bases, with 11 bases left in between. Germline CDR1 reads MDHEN; CDR2 reads SYDVKM. CDR3 size: 13 residues. CDR3 sequence: CASSPITRDTQYF. The CDR3 DNA follows: TGTGCCAGCAGTCCAATAACGAGAGATACGCAGTATTTT.

The chain has TRBV6-5 and TRBJ2-3; TRBD2 might be the D (6 bases). V was cut by 5 bases and J by 3 bases, with 12 bases left in between. Germline CDR1 MNHEY, CDR2 SVGAGI. The CDR3 is 14 residues long. The CDR3 DNA reads TGTGCCAGCAGTCCCCTCGGGGGTACAGATACGCAGTATTTT. It yields the protein CASSPLGGTDTQYF.

The chain combines TRBV7-9 with TRBJ2-1, with 8 bases fitting TRBD2. Germline V gene data show CDR1 as SEHNR and CDR2 as FQNEAQ (reference sequence). The CDR3 runs 13 residues. Trimming took 7 bases from V and 2 from J; bases not matched to a gene: 1. CDR3: CASTAGAYNEQFF. The CDR3 DNA sequence: TGTGCCAGCACAGCGGGAGCCTACAATGAGCAGTTCTTC.

The genes are TRBV18 and TRBJ2-3, with 9 nucleotides matching TRBD1. This CDR3 is built from 16 residues. Trimming at V came to 6 bases and at J to 4 bases, leaving 11 bases not matched to a gene. CDR1 is KGHSH and CDR2 is LQKENI in the germline V gene. The CDR3 region is CASSLLGTGIPDTQYF. The CDR3 nucleotides are TGTGCCAGCTCCCTACTAGGGACAGGGATTCCAGATACGCAGTATTTT.

This clone was seen a handful of times. The J gene is TRBJ2-7, the V gene TRBV5-1, with D possibly matching TRBD1 (6 bases). Germline values: CDR1 SGHRS, CDR2 YFSETQ. Trimming cost V 2 bases and J 0 bases, with 12 bases left between them. This CDR3 is built from 15 residues. The CDR3 DNA is TGCGCCAGCAGCTTAGGGACATACGCCTCCTACGAGCAGTACTTC. Translating it yields CASSLGTYASYEQYF. Together with reference TRBV5-1 and TRBJ2-7, the CDR3 gives the full variable domain: KAGVTQTPRYLIKTRGQQVTLSCSPISGHRSVSWYQQTPGQGLQFLFEYFSETQRNKGNFPGRFSGRQFSNSRSEMNVSTLELGDSALYLCASSLGTYASYEQYFGPGTRLTVT.

The CDR3 DNA reads TGTGCCACCAGCAGAGACCCTGTAGGACATTCTAGCACAGATACGCAGTATTTT. Amino acids: CATSRDPVGHSSTDTQYF. The V and J genes are TRBV15 and TRBJ2-3, with a weak D call TRBD1 (5 bases). The CDR3 totals 18 residues. The germline CDR1 and CDR2 sequences are LNHNV and YYDKDF (reference sequence). V was cut by 0 bases and J by 0 bases, with 16 bases left in between. Filled out from reference TRBV15 and TRBJ2-3, the complete variable domain reads DAMVIQNPRYQVTQFGKPVTLSCSQTLNHNVMYWYQQKSSQAPKLLFHYYDKDFNNEADTPDNFQSRRPNTSFCFLDIRSPGLGDTAMYLCATSRDPVGHSSTDTQYFGPGTRLTVL.

The chain combines TRBV7-2 with TRBJ2-1, with TRBD1 identical over 8 bases. This CDR3 spans 15 amino acids. Germline CDR1 SGHTA, CDR2 FQGNSA. The trim removed 4 bases at V and 2 bases at J, leaving 4 bases unmatched. CDR3 nucleotides: TGTGCCAGCAGCTCCATGGGACAGGCCTACAATGAGCAGTTCTTC. Protein: CASSSMGQAYNEQFF.

As to this clone: At the DNA level, this CDR3 is encoded by other sequences in the same sample as well. This chain joins TRBV7-2 and TRBJ1-6; 7 nucleotides align to TRBD1. The CDR3 is 15 amino acids. The germline gives CDR1 SGHTA, CDR2 FQGNSA. Losses at the gene ends were 1 base for V and 10 bases for J; bases not matched to a gene: 7. In nucleotides, the CDR3 is TGTGCCAGCAGCTTAGAGGGGACAGTTGGCTCACCCCTCCACTTT. Its protein is CASSLEGTVGSPLHF. The variable domain in full, completed from reference TRBV7-2 and TRBJ1-6, reads GAGVSQSPSNKVTEKGKDVELRCDPISGHTALYWYRQSLGQGLEFLIYFQGNSAPDKSGLPSDRFSAERTGGSVSTLTIQRTQQEDSAVYLCASSLEGTVGSPLHFGNGTRLTVT.

This clone was picked up a small number of times. The rearrangement joins TRBV29-1 to TRBJ2-5; 10 bases are a match to TRBD2. CDR3 length: 15 residues. Trimming at V came to 1 base and at J to 7 bases, leaving 9 bases not matched to a gene. Per the germline V gene, CDR1 is SQVTM and CDR2 is ANQGSEA. CDR3 in amino acids: CSVEGAGTSAGTQYF. CDR3 nucleotide sequence: TGCAGCGTTGAAGGGGCCGGGACTAGCGCGGGGACCCAGTACTTC.

The rearrangement links TRBV28 to TRBJ1-1, with TRBD1 as a possible D gene (6 bases). Germline V CDR1 and CDR2: MDHEN, SYDVKM. Trimming shortened V by 3 bases and J by 2 bases, and 10 bases separated the two germline ends. This CDR3 spans 14 amino acids. CDR3 bases: TGTGCCAGCAGTTTTGGGGGCAGAAACACTGAAGCTTTCTTT. Translated, it gives CASSFGGRNTEAFF.

This chain joins TRBV9 and TRBJ2-1, with D unresolved. The V end lost 4 bases, the J end lost 2 bases, and 13 bases lay between the germline ends. Germline V gives CDR1 SGDLS, CDR2 YYNGEE. The CDR3 runs to 15 residues. In DNA form, the CDR3 reads TGTGCCAGCAGCATTAGAAGCGCCCCCTACAATGAGCAGTTCTTC. Protein: CASSIRSAPYNEQFF.

The chain combines TRBV5-4 with TRBJ2-7; 9 bases line up with TRBD1. The CDR3 consists of 15 residues. V lost 5 bases and J lost 0; bases outside the gene matches: 6. Per the germline V gene, CDR1 is SGHNT and CDR2 is YYREEE (reference sequence). CDR3 DNA sequence: TGTGCCAGCAGTCCCGGACAGGGGTCCTCCTACGAGCAGTACTTC. Translated, it gives CASSPGQGSSYEQYF.

J is TRBJ2-7 and V is TRBV5-1; a weak D match, TRBD2 (6 bases). CDR1 and CDR2 from the germline V gene are SGHRS and YFSETQ. The CDR3 runs 13 residues. Trimming took off 0 bases at V and 6 bases at J, with 10 bases between the two ends. CDR3 bases: TGCGCCAGCAGCTTGGGGGGGGATCCCGAGCAGTACTTC. The encoded protein is CASSLGGDPEQYF.

J is TRBJ2-1 and V is TRBV19; 10 bases match TRBD2. The V gene's germline CDR1 is LNHDA and CDR2 SQIVND (reference sequence). The CDR3 consists of 15 residues. J lost 5 bases, V lost 5 bases, and 6 bases had no gene match. CDR3 loop: CASSSYSGRNNEQFF. CDR3 in DNA: TGTGCCAGTAGTTCCTATAGCGGGAGGAACAATGAGCAGTTCTTC.

This clone has more than one count but fewer than ten. Mismatch with germline at one junction end may stem from a read error. The V call is TRBV7-7, the J call TRBJ2-2, with 7 bases fitting TRBD2. There are 15 residues in the CDR3. Germline assignment: CDR1 SSHAT and CDR2 FNYEAQ (reference sequence). This CDR3 reads CASSPGLTDTGELFF. CDR3 nucleotides: TGTGCTAGCAGCCCGGGACTAACGGACACCGGGGAGCTGTTTTTT.

The chain uses TRBV5-1 and TRBJ2-1; 9 nucleotides line up with TRBD1. The CDR3 runs to 12 residues. Germline V gene lookup returns CDR1 SGHRS and CDR2 YFSETQ. The J segment lost 6 bases and the V segment lost 5 bases, leaving 0 bases of the junction unmatched. The CDR3 bases are TGCGCCAGCAGGACAGGGGGCAATGAGCAGTTCTTC. It encodes CASRTGGNEQFF.

The chain has TRBV7-6 and TRBJ2-7, with D perhaps TRBD2 (7 bases). The CDR3 loop spans 13 amino acids. CDR1 and CDR2 from the germline V gene are SGHVS and FNYEAQ. V was trimmed by 5 bases and J by 6 bases, leaving 14 bases between them. CDR3: CASSPRGGGEQYF. The DNA for the CDR3 is TGTGCCAGCAGCCCGAGAGGGGGGGGCGAGCAGTACTTC.

The V gene is TRBV2, the J gene TRBJ2-7; TRBD2 aligns across 12 bases. The trim removed 7 bases at V and 0 bases at J, leaving 13 bases unmatched. Germline CDR1 reads SNHLY; CDR2 reads FYNNEI. The CDR3 runs to 18 residues. In DNA, the CDR3 is TGTGCCAGCAAAAGGTTAAGGACTAGCGGGGCTGGCTCCTACGAGCAGTACTTC. It is translated as CASKRLRTSGAGSYEQYF.

The V and J genes are TRBV27 and TRBJ1-5, with D possibly being TRBD1 (5 bases). The CDR3 extends over 14 amino acids. Germline CDR1 is MNHEY and CDR2 is SMNVEV (reference sequence). V was clipped by 2 bases and J by 3 bases, with 8 bases between them. This CDR3 reads CASSLGADNQPQHF. The CDR3 coding sequence is TGTGCCAGCAGTTTAGGGGCCGACAATCAGCCCCAGCATTTT.